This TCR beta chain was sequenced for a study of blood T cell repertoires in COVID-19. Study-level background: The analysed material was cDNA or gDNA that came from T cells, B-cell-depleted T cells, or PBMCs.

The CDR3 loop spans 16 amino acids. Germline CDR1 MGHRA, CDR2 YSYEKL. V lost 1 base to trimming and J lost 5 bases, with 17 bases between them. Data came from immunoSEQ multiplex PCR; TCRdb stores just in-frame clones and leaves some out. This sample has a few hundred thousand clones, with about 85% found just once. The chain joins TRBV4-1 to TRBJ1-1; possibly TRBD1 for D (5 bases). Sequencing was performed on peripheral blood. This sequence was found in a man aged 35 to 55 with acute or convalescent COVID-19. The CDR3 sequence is CASSQGSAGKGTEAFF. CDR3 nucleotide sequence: TGCGCCAGCAGCCAAGGGTCGGCAGGGAAGGGTACTGAAGCTTTCTTT.